Listed below are T cell receptor beta chains from one sample, sequenced in a study of T cells after yellow fever vaccination. TCRdb itself ran the 5' RACE reads through MiXCR, one entry per CDR3 protein. The repertoire includes 250,000 to 350,000 distinct CDR3 sequences, roughly 7% of them detected once, and roughly a sixth sits in the top ten. Source: PBMCs, taken approximately 40 days after the first yellow fever vaccination. The receptor source for this set is a man aged 18 to 29 who received the YFV17D yellow fever vaccine. The CDR3 runs from the conserved cysteine through the conserved F or W. Each record gives: D gene, V gene, clone size, J gene, CDR3 protein, CDR3 DNA. A D gene is named only where the DNA matches it firmly. Only part of the rows carry a size: once, few, many, or a class if the clone is expanded.

TRBD1	TRBV27	few	TRBJ1-2	CASSPRDREGNGYTF	TGTGCCAGCAGTCCCCGGGACAGGGAGGGGAATGGCTACACCTTC
TRBD2	TRBV7-2	few	TRBJ2-3	CASSRRTSGSTDTQYF	TGTGCCAGCAGCCGGCGGACTAGCGGATCCACAGATACGCAGTATTTT
.	TRBV7-9	many	TRBJ2-3	CASSLARGISTDTQYF	TGTGCCAGCAGCTTAGCGCGAGGTATTAGCACAGATACGCAGTATTTT
.	TRBV25-1	.	TRBJ1-1	CASSDPGQAFF	TGTGCCAGCAGTGACCCCGGACAGGCTTTCTTT
.	TRBV28	few	TRBJ2-5	CASSFAGETQYF	TGTGCCAGCAGTTTCGCGGGGGAGACCCAGTACTTC
.	TRBV5-1	.	TRBJ2-1	CASSLAGNPSYNEQFF	TGCGCCAGCAGCTTGGCGGGCAACCCCTCCTACAATGAGCAGTTCTTC
TRBD1	TRBV7-2	.	TRBJ1-1	CASKTTGLNTEAFF	TGTGCCAGCAAAACGACAGGGCTGAACACTGAAGCTTTCTTT
TRBD1	TRBV10-3	many	TRBJ2-5	CASGQGEVQETQYF	TGTGCCAGCGGACAGGGCGAGGTCCAAGAGACCCAGTACTTC
TRBD2	TRBV7-9	few	TRBJ2-3	CASSHNLAGGPRDTQYF	TGTGCCAGCAGCCATAACCTAGCGGGGGGTCCCAGGGATACGCAGTATTTT
TRBD2	TRBV27	few	TRBJ2-4	CASSLRIGRGGLVDIQYF	TGTGCCAGCAGTTTACGAATCGGGCGGGGGGGTCTTGTCGACATTCAGTACTTC
.	TRBV5-1	few	TRBJ2-1	CASRGQGPYNEQFF	TGCGCCAGCAGGGGTCAGGGACCTTACAATGAGCAGTTCTTC
TRBD1	TRBV30	many	TRBJ1-5	CAWSGQGDRPQHF	TGTGCCTGGAGTGGACAGGGAGATAGGCCCCAGCATTTT
TRBD1	TRBV7-2	many	TRBJ2-7	CASSYGQGTYEQYF	TGTGCCAGCAGCTACGGACAGGGCACCTACGAGCAGTACTTC
.	TRBV19	.	TRBJ2-1	CASSVSGVTDEQFF	TGTGCCAGTAGTGTGTCAGGGGTTACGGATGAGCAGTTCTTC
.	TRBV7-9	.	TRBJ1-2	CASSGAGSDGYTF	TGTGCCAGCAGCGGAGCAGGTAGCGATGGCTACACCTTC
.	TRBV5-1	.	TRBJ1-2	CASSLALGGSVEGYTF	TGCGCCAGCAGCTTGGCCTTAGGGGGTTCCGTGGAAGGCTACACCTTC
.	TRBV5-1	many	TRBJ2-3	CASSLGGGSTDTQYF	TGCGCCAGCAGCTTGGGAGGGGGTAGCACAGATACGCAGTATTTT
.	TRBV4-2	few	TRBJ1-4	CASSKTERGLFF	TGTGCCAGCAGCAAGACCGAAAGGGGACTGTTTTTT
TRBD2	TRBV3-1	.	TRBJ2-5	CASSLPWGGPETQYF	TGTGCCAGCAGCCTCCCATGGGGAGGGCCTGAGACCCAGTACTTC
.	TRBV25-1	many	TRBJ2-3	CASSEFFGTDTQYF	TGTGCCAGCAGTGAATTTTTCGGAACAGATACGCAGTATTTT
TRBD1	TRBV7-6	few	TRBJ1-5	CASSLESGDRVAYYSNQPQHF	TGTGCCAGCAGCTTAGAAAGTGGGGACAGGGTTGCCTATTATAGCAATCAGCCCCAGCATTTT
.	TRBV9	few	TRBJ2-7	CASSTNHRDNSYEQYF	TGTGCCAGCAGCACCAACCACCGGGACAACTCCTACGAGCAGTACTTC
TRBD1	TRBV4-1	.	TRBJ2-7	CASSQGTGFAYEQYF	TGCGCCAGCAGCCAAGGGACAGGGTTCGCCTACGAGCAGTACTTC
.	TRBV29-1	few	TRBJ2-1	CSVEFLRDEQFF	TGCAGCGTTGAATTTCTGAGAGATGAGCAGTTCTTC
.	TRBV7-2	many	TRBJ1-6	CASSSGGVGNSPLHF	TGTGCCAGCAGCTCCGGGGGGGTTGGTAATTCACCCCTCCACTTT
TRBD2	TRBV3-1	.	TRBJ2-1	CASSQGAASGGGSSYNEQFF	TGTGCCAGCAGCCAAGGCGCCGCTAGCGGGGGCGGATCCTCCTACAATGAGCAGTTCTTC
.	TRBV12-3/TRBV12-4	.	TRBJ1-1	CASRYFRGKDTEAFF	TGTGCCAGCAGGTATTTTAGGGGCAAGGACACTGAAGCTTTCTTT
.	TRBV6-2/TRBV6-3	.	TRBJ2-5	CASRMWIQETQYF	TGTGCCAGCAGAATGTGGATACAAGAGACCCAGTACTTC
.	TRBV4-2	.	TRBJ1-4	CASSFPTATNEKLFF	TGTGCCAGCAGCTTTCCGACAGCAACTAATGAAAAACTGTTTTTT
TRBD1	TRBV20-1	few	TRBJ2-5	CSAVPGTGQETQYF	TGCAGTGCTGTCCCCGGGACAGGACAAGAGACCCAGTACTTC
.	TRBV29-1	many	TRBJ2-1	CSVAVGSSYNEQFF	TGCAGCGTTGCCGTGGGGAGCTCCTACAATGAGCAGTTCTTC
.	TRBV7-9	.	TRBJ2-5	CASSFGGVQKTQYF	TGTGCCAGCAGCTTTGGGGGAGTACAAAAGACCCAGTACTTC
TRBD1	TRBV28	few	TRBJ2-7	CASSVTTGTGIHEQYF	TGTGCCAGCAGCGTAACTACCGGGACAGGGATCCACGAGCAGTACTTC
TRBD1	TRBV7-2	.	TRBJ2-4	CASSSELGGQNIQYF	TGTGCCAGCAGCTCGGAGCTAGGGGGCCAAAACATTCAGTACTTC
.	TRBV7-8	few	TRBJ2-4	CASSLGRTSNIQYF	TGTGCCAGCAGCTTAGGTCGGACTTCTAACATTCAGTACTTC
.	TRBV12-3/TRBV12-4	few	TRBJ1-1	CASSLIGGDTEAFF	TGTGCCAGCAGTCTAATAGGGGGGGACACTGAAGCTTTCTTT
.	TRBV5-4	few	TRBJ2-5	CASSRTGYQETQYF	TGTGCCAGCAGTCGGACTGGTTACCAAGAGACCCAGTACTTC
.	TRBV12-3/TRBV12-4	few	TRBJ2-2	CASSLQEGTGELFF	TGTGCCAGCAGTTTGCAGGAGGGCACCGGGGAGCTGTTTTTT
.	TRBV20-1	few	TRBJ2-7	CSARAPRGQGPYEQYF	TGCAGTGCTAGAGCCCCGAGGGGCCAGGGCCCCTACGAGCAGTACTTC
TRBD1	TRBV7-2	many	TRBJ2-2	CASSPRQGHTGELFF	TGTGCCAGCAGCCCCAGACAGGGGCACACCGGGGAGCTGTTTTTT
TRBD1	TRBV11-2	many	TRBJ1-1	CASSLRGGTGELNTEAFF	TGTGCCAGCAGCTTAAGGGGCGGGACAGGGGAACTGAACACTGAAGCTTTCTTT
TRBD2	TRBV4-1	few	TRBJ2-7	CASSQGRGAYEQYF	TGCGCCAGCAGCCAAGGTCGGGGGGCCTACGAGCAGTACTTC
TRBD2	TRBV7-6	few	TRBJ2-2	CASSFHGGPPLAGGNTGELFF	TGTGCCAGCAGCTTCCACGGAGGACCGCCCCTAGCGGGGGGCAACACCGGGGAGCTGTTTTTT
.	TRBV10-3	.	TRBJ1-4	CAISESTGEKLFF	TGTGCCATCAGTGAGTCGACGGGGGAAAAACTGTTTTTT
TRBD1	TRBV6-2/TRBV6-3	few	TRBJ2-1	CASSYETGGNEQFF	TGTGCCAGCAGTTACGAGACAGGGGGCAATGAGCAGTTCTTC
.	TRBV9	.	TRBJ2-7	CASSVTDSYEQYF	TGTGCCAGCAGCGTTACGGACTCCTACGAGCAGTACTTC
TRBD1	TRBV5-1	few	TRBJ1-2	CASSLPGQGSLTF	TGCGCCAGCAGCTTACCGGGACAGGGGTCCCTCACCTTC